The 23 T cell receptor beta chains presented below share a single source sample, sequenced in a study of blood T cell repertoires in COVID-19. The repertoire was sequenced with immunoSEQ multiplex PCR; TCRdb's copy has only in-frame clones and lacks some. The profile shows more than 150,000 clones, about 85% of them singletons. The sequenced sample was PBMCs or T cells enriched from blood (not recorded which). These receptors came from a woman between 50 and 59 years old who had recovered from COVID-19.

The chain is built from TRBV4-1 and TRBJ1-5; tentatively, D is TRBD1 (6 bases). This CDR3 spans 15 amino acids. Germline CDR1 reads MGHRA; CDR2 reads YSYEKL. Trimming shortened V by 5 bases and J by 11 bases, and 22 bases separated the two germline ends. CDR3 in DNA: TGCGCCAGCAGCGCCCGGGAGGGGGTTCTAGGGGCCCAGCATTTT. Translation: CASSAREGVLGAQHF.

The CDR3 DNA is TGCGCCAGCAGCTTGCAGTCAATCTCTGGAAACACCATATATTTT. Its protein product is CASSLQSISGNTIYF. The chain recombines TRBV5-1 with TRBJ1-3, with no clear D. The CDR3 consists of 15 residues. Germline CDR1 reads SGHRS; CDR2 reads YFSETQ. Trimming left V 1 base short and J 0 bases short, with 8 bases between.

Written as DNA, the CDR3 is TGTGCCAGCAGCTGGAGTCGGGCCTCTAGCGGGACCTTTTACGAGCAGTACTTC. Encoded protein: CASSWSRASSGTFYEQYF. V is TRBV5-4 and J is TRBJ2-7; TRBD2 aligns across 9 bases. Germline CDR1 reads SGHNT; CDR2 reads YYREEE (reference sequence). This CDR3 spans 18 amino acids. J gave up 4 bases and V 3 bases, and 17 bases lay outside the gene matches. Variable domain in full (rest from reference TRBV5-4 and TRBJ2-7): ETGVTQSPTHLIKTRGQQVTLRCSSQSGHNTVSWYQQALGQGPQFIFQYYREEENGRGNFPPRFSGLQFPNYSSELNVNALELDDSALYLCASSWSRASSGTFYEQYFGPGTRLTVT.

The chain combines TRBV9 with TRBJ2-3; 7 positions agree with TRBD1. Germline V gene data show CDR1 as SGDLS and CDR2 as YYNGEE. The V segment lost 4 bases and the J segment 3 bases; nucleotides outside the gene matches: 5. This CDR3 spans 14 amino acids. CDR3 sequence reads: CASSSGGWTDTQYF. CDR3 nucleotides: TGTGCCAGCAGCTCAGGGGGTTGGACAGATACGCAGTATTTT.

V gene TRBV3-1 (or the pseudogene TRBV3-2) combines with J gene TRBJ1-2; 9 positions match TRBD1. V shed 4 bases and J 7 bases; nucleotides not matched to a gene: 4. CDR3 size: 13 residues. Looked up from germline, CDR1 is LGHDT and CDR2 is YNNKEL (reference sequence). CDR3 nucleotides: TGTGCCAGCAGCCTACAGGGGGCTACTGGCTACACCTTC. Translated, it gives CASSLQGATGYTF.

In the case of this clone: This specimen includes other DNA sequences encoding the same CDR3. The genes are TRBV3-1 (or the pseudogene TRBV3-2) and TRBJ1-2; no clear D gene. Germline values: CDR1 LGHDT, CDR2 YNNKEL (reference sequence). Between the trimmed V and J ends, which lost 1 base and 4 bases, there was a span of 7 bases. The CDR3 is made up of 13 amino acids. CDR3 bases: TGTGCCAGCAGCCAAGGGCAGTTCTATGGCTACACCTTC. Protein sequence: CASSQGQFYGYTF.

The chain links TRBV20-1 to TRBJ1-2; TRBD1 aligns across 7 bases. CDR1 DFQATT and CDR2 SNEGSKA come from the germline V gene (reference sequence). CDR3 length equals 13 residues. J was trimmed by 4 bases and V by 3 bases; bases with no gene match: 5. The CDR3 DNA is TGCAGTGCTAGTGAGGGGGACAGCTATGGCTACACCTTC. Its translation: CSASEGDSYGYTF.

V is TRBV7-2 and J is TRBJ2-5; D uncertain. CDR1 is SGHTA and CDR2 is FQGNSA in the germline V gene. The CDR3 runs to 11 residues. V dropped 5 bases and J dropped 7 bases, with 8 bases sitting between them. This chain's CDR3 is CASSPLRTQYF. DNA for the CDR3: TGTGCCAGCAGCCCCCTGAGGACCCAGTACTTC.

In this sample, this clone turned up once. Here the CDR3 DNA reads TGTGCCAGCAGTACTGGGGAGGACACTGAAGCTTTCTTT. Protein product: CASSTGEDTEAFF. The J gene is TRBJ1-1, the V gene TRBV6-5, with no clear D. CDR1 and CDR2 from the germline V gene are MNHEY and SVGAGI. CDR3 size: 13 residues. Trimming left V 5 bases short and J 3 bases short, with 10 bases between.

The sample holds a few counts of this clone. The chain uses TRBV18 and TRBJ2-7, with 11 bases matching TRBD1. Trimming removed 3 bases from V and 2 bases from J; junction bases left unmatched: 3. This CDR3 comprises 15 residues. Germline V gene lookup returns CDR1 KGHSH and CDR2 LQKENI. CDR3 loop: CASSPTGQGAYEQYF. CDR3 coding DNA: TGTGCCAGCTCACCGACGGGACAGGGGGCCTACGAGCAGTACTTC.

The chain couples TRBV10-3 to TRBJ1-3; D is perhaps TRBD1 (6 bases). Germline V gives CDR1 ENHRY, CDR2 SYGVKD. This CDR3 has 13 residues. The V gene lost 10 bases and the J gene lost 0 bases, with 10 bases spanning the gap. Here the CDR3 DNA reads TGTGCCACCGGACAGCACTCTGGAAACACCATATATTTT. Protein: CATGQHSGNTIYF.

CDR3 coding DNA: TGTGCCAGCCAAGAGAGGCAGGGGGGTTCAAATCAGCCCCAGCATTTT. Encoded protein: CASQERQGGSNQPQHF. This chain uses TRBV2 with TRBJ1-5; 7 bases match TRBD1. Germline V gene lookup returns CDR1 SNHLY and CDR2 FYNNEI. The CDR3 has 16 amino acids. With 8 bases clipped from V and 4 bases from J, the junction kept 14 bases outside the gene matches.

V and J are TRBV11-3 and TRBJ2-7; D is possibly TRBD2 (6 bases). CDR3 length equals 14 residues. V lost 2 bases to trimming and J lost 3 bases, with 11 bases between them. CDR1 and CDR2 from the germline V gene are SGHNT and YENEEA. The CDR3 region is CASSLRGGIYEQYF. CDR3 sequence (DNA): TGTGCCAGCAGCTTAAGGGGAGGAATCTACGAGCAGTACTTC.

The rearrangement uses TRBV4-1 and TRBJ2-1, with 10 bases identical to TRBD2. This CDR3 has 14 residues. Germline assignment: CDR1 MGHRA and CDR2 YSYEKL. After removal of 4 bases from V and 4 bases from J, the junction contained 1 base not matched to a gene. The CDR3 loop reads CASSRTSGYNEQFF. CDR3 DNA sequence: TGCGCCAGCAGCCGGACTAGCGGATACAATGAGCAGTTCTTC.

This chain joins TRBV27 and TRBJ1-5; a weak D match, TRBD1 (6 bases). CDR1 MNHEY and CDR2 SMNVEV come from the germline V gene (reference sequence). The CDR3 runs 13 residues. Trimming shortened V by 6 bases and J by 7 bases, and 13 bases separated the two germline ends. This CDR3 reads CASSPTGMQPQHF. DNA of the CDR3: TGTGCCAGCAGCCCTACAGGGATGCAGCCCCAGCATTTT.

The genes are TRBV7-2 and TRBJ2-1, with 8 bases that match TRBD2. Germline CDR1 SGHTA, CDR2 FQGNSA. The CDR3 totals 17 residues. Trimming removed 6 bases from V and 4 bases from J; junction bases left unmatched: 14. CDR3 nucleotides: TGTGCCAGCAGAGGTGGGTCAACTAGCGGACCTTACAATGAGCAGTTCTTC. Translation gives CASRGGSTSGPYNEQFF. Drawing the rest from reference TRBV7-2 and TRBJ2-1, the complete variable domain is GAGVSQSPSNKVTEKGKDVELRCDPISGHTALYWYRQSLGQGLEFLIYFQGNSAPDKSGLPSDRFSAERTGGSVSTLTIQRTQQEDSAVYLCASRGGSTSGPYNEQFFGPGTRLTVL.

The genes are TRBV24-1 and TRBJ2-2, with TRBD1 matching over 8 bases. The CDR3 consists of 15 residues. The germline V gene encodes CDR1 KGHDR and CDR2 SFDVKD. V shed 4 bases, J shed 4 bases, and the junction held 4 bases outside the gene matches. The CDR3 nucleotides read TGTGCCACCAGTGACCACGGACAGGGCACCGGGGAGCTGTTTTTT. It encodes CATSDHGQGTGELFF.

J is TRBJ2-2 and V is TRBV27, with D perhaps TRBD1 (6 bases). CDR1 MNHEY and CDR2 SMNVEV come from the germline V gene (reference sequence). Trimming took off 6 bases at V and 1 base at J, with 9 bases between the two ends. This CDR3 has 14 amino acids. The CDR3 spells CASRWGQNTGELFF. The CDR3 DNA follows: TGTGCCAGCAGATGGGGACAGAACACCGGGGAGCTGTTTTTT.

The rearrangement links TRBV13 to TRBJ2-7, with 12 bases aligning to TRBD1. The germline gives CDR1 PRHDT, CDR2 FYEKMQ (reference sequence). The V gene end was trimmed by 4 bases and the J gene end by 9 bases; junction bases not matched to a gene: 10. This CDR3 spans 15 amino acids. The CDR3 sequence is CASSYRDRGRSRQYF. CDR3 bases: TGTGCCAGCAGCTACCGGGACAGGGGGCGAAGCCGGCAGTACTTC.

V gene TRBV18 combines with J gene TRBJ2-7, with 14 bases identical to TRBD2. CDR3 length: 15 residues. Germline loops: CDR1 KGHSH, CDR2 LQKENI. V lost 5 bases and J lost 7; bases outside the gene matches: 7. The CDR3 DNA is TGTGCCAGCTCATCAGGACTAGCGGGGGGAAGAGAGCAGTACTTC. This encodes CASSSGLAGGREQYF.

A remark on this clone: At one boundary the junction diverges from the germline segment, which might be a read error. The gene calls are TRBV20-1 and TRBJ2-3; maybe TRBD2 (6 bases). The CDR3 is made up of 14 amino acids. Germline assignment: CDR1 DFQATT and CDR2 SNEGSKA (reference sequence). The CDR3 bases are TGCAGTACTAGTAGGGCGGGGATCACAGATACGCAGTATTTT. It translates to CSTSRAGITDTQYF.

The rearrangement links TRBV6-5 to TRBJ1-2; weak D call: TRBD1 (6 bases). Germline CDR1 MNHEY, CDR2 SVGAGI. Trimming removed 6 bases at V and 8 bases at J, with 10 bases between. CDR3 length: 11 amino acids. The CDR3 DNA sequence: TGTGCCAGCAGCTGGGGGGGCGGCTACACCTTC. Amino acids: CASSWGGGYTF.

The chain recombines TRBV5-1 with TRBJ1-2; weak D call: TRBD1 (6 bases). CDR3 size: 13 residues. The germline V gene has CDR1 SGHRS and CDR2 YFSETQ. The V end was cut by 8 bases, the J end by 2 bases, with 13 bases between. CDR3 nucleotides: TGCGCCAGTCGACAGGACCCAAACTATGGCTACACCTTC. This gives the protein CASRQDPNYGYTF.